Below are 25 T cell receptor beta chains sequenced from a single sample in a study of a mutant IDH1 vaccine in newly diagnosed glioma. These receptors have no identified antigens. TCRdb's table, derived via immunoSEQ multiplex PCR, lists solely in-frame clones and lacks some. Altogether 9,500 to 13,000 clones are present, about four fifths being singletons, with the ten largest covering over 15%. Time point of the sample: week 47, end of study. Vaccination comprised doses that each held 300 ug of mutant IDH1 20-mer peptide, plus topical imiquimod. The sample was PBMCs, taken from a glioma patient whose treatment included an IDH1 peptide vaccine. Receptors were obtained from a man aged 25-45 years with glioma.

This clone was detected a few times. This chain links TRBV19 with TRBJ1-2; D unclear. Germline V CDR1 and CDR2: LNHDA, SQIVND (reference sequence). The length of the CDR3 is 13 residues. V lost 2 bases and J lost 1, with 5 bases in between. The CDR3 spells CASSISLNYGYTF. CDR3 DNA: TGTGCCAGTAGTATAAGTCTTAACTATGGCTACACCTTC.

The J gene is TRBJ1-1, the V gene TRBV18; no firm D call. CDR1 and CDR2 from the germline V gene are KGHSH and LQKENI. This CDR3 comprises 15 residues. V was clipped by 0 bases and J by 0 bases, with 8 bases between them. The CDR3 spells CASSPPARLNTEAFF. In DNA form, the CDR3 reads TGTGCCAGCTCACCACCGGCCCGATTGAACACTGAAGCTTTCTTT.

This sequence joins TRBV11-3 and TRBJ1-1; D is uncertain. This CDR3 region has 14 residues. V was trimmed by 0 bases and J by 1 base, leaving 6 bases between them. CDR1 is SGHNT, CDR2 YENEEA, per germline. The CDR3 DNA reads TGTGCCAGCAGCTTAGATACTAGGAACACTGAAGCTTTCTTT. Protein: CASSLDTRNTEAFF.

This rearrangement joins TRBV10-3 to TRBJ2-5, with D maybe TRBD1 (6 bases). Per the germline V gene, CDR1 is ENHRY and CDR2 is SYGVKD. The CDR3 is made up of 15 amino acids. Deletions cut 3 bases from V and 1 base from J, with 12 bases between. CDR3: CAISDPGQIQETQYF. CDR3 bases: TGTGCCATCAGTGACCCCGGACAGATCCAAGAGACCCAGTACTTC.

This clone was seen once. This chain uses TRBV27 with TRBJ1-5; 7 nucleotides line up with TRBD1. The V and J ends lost 5 bases and 5 bases, in that order; junction bases with no gene match: 12. The CDR3 loop spans 16 amino acids. Germline V gene data show CDR1 as MNHEY and CDR2 as SMNVEV (reference sequence). The CDR3 here is CASSLTGAGGDQPQHF. DNA for the CDR3: TGTGCCAGCAGTCTTACAGGGGCTGGGGGGGATCAGCCCCAGCATTTT.

The V gene is TRBV4-2, the J gene TRBJ2-1; 11 bases are shared with TRBD2. Germline CDR1 is LGHNA and CDR2 is YNFKEQ. The CDR3 is 17 residues long. V was clipped by 3 bases and J by 5 bases; unmatched bases: 9. CDR3 sequence: CASSQYFTSGSHNEQFF. DNA of the CDR3: TGTGCCAGCAGCCAGTATTTTACTAGCGGGAGCCACAATGAGCAGTTCTTC.

The sample holds one count of this clone. V is TRBV11-2 and J is TRBJ2-7; the D is unclear. Germline CDR1 and CDR2: SGHAT and FQNNGV. The germline V and J ends were trimmed by 1 base and 3 bases, with 13 bases remaining between them. The CDR3 is 15 amino acids. The CDR3 nucleotides read TGTGCCAGCAGCTTAGGGCTGGGTTCGGGCTACGAGCAGTACTTC. It translates to CASSLGLGSGYEQYF.

There are a few counts of this clone. The chain carries TRBV7-9 and TRBJ1-1, with D unclear. V shed 5 bases and J shed 3 bases, with 10 bases lying between them. Germline CDR1 and CDR2: SEHNR and FQNEAQ (reference sequence). The CDR3 consists of 13 residues. The CDR3 DNA reads as TGTGCCAGCAGCGATACGCCCGACACTGAAGCTTTCTTT. This encodes CASSDTPDTEAFF.

This clone has only a few counts. The gene calls are TRBV4-1 and TRBJ2-7; 10 nucleotides match TRBD2. Germline V gene data show CDR1 as MGHRA and CDR2 as YSYEKL. V shed 0 bases, J shed 9 bases, and the junction held 11 bases outside the gene matches. The CDR3 length is 16 residues. CDR3 loop: CASSQEDRAGGQGQYF. The CDR3 bases are TGCGCCAGCAGCCAAGAAGACAGAGCGGGAGGGCAGGGGCAGTACTTC.

The rearrangement uses TRBV6-1 and TRBJ1-2; D gene unclear. Trimming shortened V by 8 bases and J by 4 bases, and 8 bases separated the two germline ends. Per germline, CDR1 MNHNS and CDR2 SASEGT. The CDR3 covers 11 residues. The CDR3 DNA sequence: TGTGCCAGCTGGAGGATCTATGGCTACACCTTC. Its translation: CASWRIYGYTF.

This rearrangement joins TRBV7-9 to TRBJ2-1; no firm D call. CDR1 is SEHNR and CDR2 is FQNEAQ in the germline V gene (reference sequence). This CDR3 is built from 11 residues. The V and J ends lost 0 bases and 10 bases respectively, with 4 bases between them. The CDR3 protein is CASSLAWEQFF. The CDR3 nucleotides read TGTGCCAGCAGCTTAGCGTGGGAGCAGTTCTTC.

This clone turned up a few times. The chain uses TRBV29-1 and TRBJ1-1, with D uncertain. The CDR3 sequence is 11 residues long. Germline loops: CDR1 SQVTM, CDR2 ANQGSEA. Trimming stripped 3 bases from V and 4 bases from J, with 6 bases between. The CDR3 is CSVEAVTEAFF. The CDR3 DNA reads TGCAGCGTTGAGGCAGTCACTGAAGCTTTCTTT.

V usage is TRBV6-5 and J usage is TRBJ2-7; TRBD2 agrees at 8 bases. The length of the CDR3 is 15 residues. V shed 5 bases, J shed 5 bases, and the junction held 11 bases outside the gene matches. Germline CDR1 reads MNHEY; CDR2 reads SVGAGI. In DNA form, the CDR3 reads TGTGCCAGCAGTCTACGGACGGGGGGGGTCAACGAGCAGTACTTC. As protein: CASSLRTGGVNEQYF.

The chain joins TRBV9 to TRBJ2-7, with 8 bases fitting TRBD1. V lost 5 bases and J lost 3; bases outside the gene matches: 13. Germline V lookup: CDR1 SGDLS, CDR2 YYNGEE. The CDR3 has 16 residues. CDR3 sequence: CASSTPEGQAGYEQYF. CDR3 nucleotides: TGTGCCAGCAGTACACCGGAGGGACAGGCGGGCTACGAGCAGTACTTC.

The chain has TRBV19 and TRBJ1-5; D is undetermined. The CDR3 is 15 residues long. Germline V gene lookup returns CDR1 LNHDA and CDR2 SQIVND (reference sequence). V dropped 4 bases and J dropped 6 bases, with 16 bases sitting between them. CDR3 residues: CASSKGLGSSQPQHF. CDR3 nucleotides: TGTGCCAGTAGTAAAGGGCTAGGGTCAAGTCAGCCCCAGCATTTT. The full variable domain, with the rest looked up from reference TRBV19 and TRBJ1-5, is DGGITQSPKYLFRKEGQNVTLSCEQNLNHDAMYWYRQDPGQGLRLIYYSQIVNDFQKGDIAEGYSVSREKKESFPLTVTSAQKNPTAFYLCASSKGLGSSQPQHFGDGTRLSIL.

V usage is TRBV18 and J usage is TRBJ1-4; D gene unclear. The CDR3 contains 14 residues. CDR1 KGHSH and CDR2 LQKENI come from the germline V gene. Between the trimmed V and J ends, which lost 4 bases and 5 bases, there was a span of 11 bases. CDR3 nucleotides: TGTGCCAGCTCACAGACAACCGTCAATGAAAAACTGTTTTTT. It translates to CASSQTTVNEKLFF.

The chain is built from TRBV4-1 and TRBJ2-2; 13 bases line up with TRBD2. The CDR3 runs 17 residues. Germline lookup yields CDR1 MGHRA and CDR2 YSYEKL. With V trimmed by 4 bases and J by 5 bases, 7 bases remained unmatched. Here the CDR3 reads CASSPWTSGSSTGELFF. The CDR3, as DNA: TGCGCCAGCAGCCCATGGACTAGCGGGAGTTCTACCGGGGAGCTGTTTTTT.

The rearrangement links TRBV6-1 to TRBJ2-7; unclear D gene. This CDR3 is built from 10 residues. V gave up 3 bases and J gave up 3 bases, with 0 bases separating them. CDR1 and CDR2 (germline): MNHNS, SASEGT. CDR3 in amino acids: CASSDYEQYF. The CDR3 DNA reads as TGTGCCAGCAGTGACTACGAGCAGTACTTC.

This clone was seen only once. The chain joins TRBV29-1 to TRBJ2-6, with no clear D. The CDR3 has 17 amino acids. CDR1 and CDR2 from the germline V gene are SQVTM and ANQGSEA. V lost 5 bases and J 0 bases, leaving 17 bases between the germline ends. The CDR3 is CSVRGTGPNSGANVLTF. CDR3 sequence (DNA): TGCAGCGTTAGAGGTACCGGGCCCAACTCTGGGGCCAACGTCCTGACTTTC.

The gene calls are TRBV11-1 and TRBJ1-2; unclear D gene. The V gene's germline CDR1 is SGHAT and CDR2 FQDESV (reference sequence). The CDR3 totals 14 residues. Deletions cut 4 bases from V and 3 bases from J, with 12 bases between. DNA of the CDR3: TGTGCCAGCAGCTCCAGCCCCGGGGACTATGGCTACACCTTC. Its protein product is CASSSSPGDYGYTF.

This chain uses TRBV6-6 with TRBJ2-7; no reliable D call. This CDR3 contains 13 residues. Looked up from germline, CDR1 is MNHNY and CDR2 is SVGAGI (reference sequence). V lost 0 bases, J lost 3 bases, and 6 bases lay in between. DNA of the CDR3: TGTGCCAGCAGTTACTCAAGCCGCTACGAGCAGTACTTC. Encoded protein: CASSYSSRYEQYF.

The chain joins TRBV27 to TRBJ2-2; D may correspond to TRBD1 or TRBD2 (5 bases each). V lost 6 bases, J lost 0 bases, and 14 bases lay in between. The V gene's germline CDR1 is MNHEY and CDR2 SMNVEV (reference sequence). This CDR3 has 16 amino acids. The CDR3 coding sequence is TGTGCCAGCAGCTACCGGGACCGCGCGAACACCGGGGAGCTGTTTTTT. This sequence encodes CASSYRDRANTGELFF.

The rearrangement joins TRBV4-1 to TRBJ2-7; D is undetermined. Trimming removed 0 bases from V and 5 bases from J, with 14 bases in between. The CDR3 contains 15 residues. Germline V CDR1 and CDR2: MGHRA, YSYEKL. This chain's CDR3 is CASSQDVSEMNEQYF. The CDR3 DNA follows: TGCGCCAGCAGCCAAGATGTGAGCGAGATGAACGAGCAGTACTTC.

This clone turned up a few times. The chain has TRBV18 and TRBJ1-1, with D possibly being TRBD1 (5 bases). The germline V and J ends were trimmed by 3 bases and 4 bases, with 15 bases remaining between them. The germline gives CDR1 KGHSH, CDR2 LQKENI. The CDR3 has 15 residues. The CDR3 loop is CASSPIPGTGTEAFF. CDR3 nucleotides: TGTGCCAGCTCACCCATCCCCGGGACCGGCACTGAAGCTTTCTTT.

V is TRBV30 and J is TRBJ1-2; the D gene is possibly TRBD1 (6 bases). The CDR3 spans 12 residues. The germline CDR1 and CDR2 sequences are GTSNPN and SVGIG (reference sequence). Trimming stripped 5 bases from V and 5 bases from J, with 12 bases between. This CDR3 is CAWFEGVYGYTF. The CDR3 nucleotides read TGTGCCTGGTTTGAGGGGGTTTATGGCTACACCTTC.